This TCR beta chain is from a study of blood T cell repertoires in COVID-19. The overall study: Samples representing acute and convalescent COVID-19 were sourced from the United States, Italy and Spain.

This clone was observed a single time. Individuals drawn from some 25 US areas were roughly 18 to 95 years old. CDR1 and CDR2 (germline): SEHNR, FQNEAQ (reference sequence). V lost 3 bases and J lost 0, with 8 bases in between. CDR3 length equals 15 residues. Clones were read by immunoSEQ multiplex PCR, and TCRdb kept only the in-frame ones, dropping some. The sample has 95,000 to 150,000 clones; about 83% are singletons. This chain connects TRBV7-9 to TRBJ1-4; D ambiguous. This TCR was recovered from a woman aged 30 to 39 who had recovered from COVID-19. Specimen: PBMCs or T cells enriched from blood (not recorded which). CDR3: CASSFGTATNEKLFF. The CDR3, as DNA: TGTGCCAGCAGCTTCGGAACAGCAACTAATGAAAAACTGTTTTTT.